Following are 16 T cell receptor beta chains from one sample sequenced in a study of blood T cell repertoires in COVID-19. Produced via immunoSEQ multiplex PCR; TCRdb's table is partial and in-frame only. The profile covers 150,000 to 250,000 clones, with about 86% appearing a single time and 7.5% taken by the ten largest. Sequenced material: PBMCs or T cells enriched from blood (not recorded which). The receptor set was obtained from a man aged 35 to 55 who had recovered from COVID-19.

This clone has only a few counts. The rearrangement joins TRBV7-9 to TRBJ1-3, with D unclear. CDR1 is SEHNR and CDR2 is FQNEAQ in the germline V gene (reference sequence). Trimming shortened V by 5 bases and J by 4 bases, and 12 bases separated the two germline ends. The CDR3 extends over 14 amino acids. CDR3 in DNA: TGTGCCAGCAGCACGGGTGGTTCCGGAAACACCATATATTTT. Translated: CASSTGGSGNTIYF.

V usage is TRBV10-1 and J usage is TRBJ2-1, with 16 positions matching TRBD2. Germline loops: CDR1 WNHNN, CDR2 SYGVQD (reference sequence). With 3 bases clipped from V and 0 bases from J, the junction kept 17 bases outside the gene matches. The CDR3 spans 23 residues. The CDR3 DNA reads TGCGCCAGCAGTGACGGGACTAGCGGGGGGGCCTTCTTCTATTCAAGCTCCTACAATGAGCAGTTCTTC. Amino acids: CASSDGTSGGAFFYSSSYNEQFF.

The rearrangement links TRBV5-4 to TRBJ1-2, with unresolved D. Germline V gives CDR1 SGHNT, CDR2 YYREEE (reference sequence). There are 13 residues in the CDR3. V lost 0 bases and J 4 bases, leaving 7 bases between the germline ends. CDR3 bases: TGTGCCAGCAGCTTGGCCCAGGTCTATGGCTACACCTTC. Translated, it gives CASSLAQVYGYTF.

The CDR3, as DNA: TGTGCCATCAGTTCACAGCAGAACACTGAAGCTTTCTTT. Amino acid sequence: CAISSQQNTEAFF. V is TRBV10-3 and J is TRBJ1-1; D remains unclear. The CDR3 consists of 13 residues. Per germline, CDR1 ENHRY and CDR2 SYGVKD. The V end lost 5 bases, the J end lost 1 base, and 8 bases lay between the germline ends.

This chain connects TRBV5-1 to TRBJ1-1; weak D call: TRBD1 (5 bases). The germline gives CDR1 SGHRS, CDR2 YFSETQ. V was shortened by 6 bases and J by 5 bases, with 17 bases between the two germline ends. The CDR3 totals 14 residues. CDR3: CASIGQGSWTEAFF. Written as DNA, the CDR3 is TGCGCCAGCATTGGGCAGGGTTCGTGGACTGAAGCTTTCTTT.

V is TRBV5-4 and J is TRBJ1-5; weak D call: TRBD1 (5 bases). The CDR3 extends over 15 amino acids. The V end lost 4 bases, the J end lost 0 bases, and 11 bases lay between the germline ends. Per germline, CDR1 SGHNT and CDR2 YYREEE (reference sequence). This CDR3 reads CASSHGTDSNQPQHF. In DNA, the CDR3 is TGTGCCAGCAGCCACGGGACTGATAGCAATCAGCCCCAGCATTTT.

This chain uses TRBV5-1 with TRBJ1-1; 7 bases map to TRBD1. V lost 3 bases and J lost 4; bases outside the gene matches: 12. The CDR3 spans 16 residues. Germline V CDR1 and CDR2: SGHRS, YFSETQ. The CDR3 loop reads CASSSIIQGMGTEAFF. CDR3 coding DNA: TGCGCCAGCAGCTCAATCATACAGGGGATGGGCACTGAAGCTTTCTTT. Full variable domain (outside the CDR3, taken from reference TRBV5-1 and TRBJ1-1): KAGVTQTPRYLIKTRGQQVTLSCSPISGHRSVSWYQQTPGQGLQFLFEYFSETQRNKGNFPGRFSGRQFSNSRSEMNVSTLELGDSALYLCASSSIIQGMGTEAFFGQGTRLTVV.

The chain combines TRBV5-4 with TRBJ2-5, with D unresolved. Trimming shortened V by 2 bases and J by 0 bases, and 11 bases separated the two germline ends. The CDR3 covers 15 residues. The V gene's germline CDR1 is SGHNT and CDR2 YYREEE (reference sequence). CDR3 loop: CASSFSLADQETQYF. CDR3 DNA: TGTGCCAGCAGCTTTAGTCTGGCGGACCAAGAGACCCAGTACTTC.

This clone was counted a few times. This chain connects TRBV5-1 to TRBJ1-4, with D maybe TRBD1 (6 bases). The CDR3 sequence is 15 residues long. Trimming pared 0 bases from V and 2 bases from J, leaving 8 bases between. Germline values: CDR1 SGHRS, CDR2 YFSETQ. In DNA form, the CDR3 reads TGCGCCAGCAGCTTGGAGGGGGTGACTAATGAAAAACTGTTTTTT. Residues: CASSLEGVTNEKLFF. Based on the CDR3 plus reference TRBV5-1 and TRBJ1-4, the full variable domain is KAGVTQTPRYLIKTRGQQVTLSCSPISGHRSVSWYQQTPGQGLQFLFEYFSETQRNKGNFPGRFSGRQFSNSRSEMNVSTLELGDSALYLCASSLEGVTNEKLFFGSGTQLSVL.

The chain carries TRBV4-3 and TRBJ2-3, with TRBD2 identical over 8 bases. J was trimmed by 6 bases and V by 6 bases; bases with no gene match: 11. The CDR3 has 15 residues. The V gene's germline CDR1 is LGHNA and CDR2 YSLEER. The CDR3 here is CASSPSYGGEDTQYF. CDR3 bases: TGCGCCAGCAGTCCCAGTTACGGGGGGGAGGATACGCAGTATTTT.

This chain joins TRBV7-6 and TRBJ1-6; D is ambiguous. This CDR3 is 15 amino acids long. V lost 5 bases, J lost 8 bases, and 16 bases lay in between. CDR1 and CDR2 (germline): SGHVS, FNYEAQ. The CDR3 reads CASSRVGREDSPLHF. The CDR3 DNA reads TGTGCCAGCAGCCGCGTGGGAAGGGAGGATTCACCCCTCCACTTT.

The chain uses TRBV7-8 and TRBJ1-5; TRBD1 agrees at 11 bases. Per germline, CDR1 SGHVS and CDR2 FQNEAQ. V shed 1 base, J shed 1 base, and the junction held 0 bases outside the gene matches. The CDR3 runs 16 residues. The CDR3 region has the DNA TGTGCCAGCAGCTTAGGGGACAGGGGGAGCAATCAGCCCCAGCATTTT. The encoded protein is CASSLGDRGSNQPQHF.

J is TRBJ2-7 and V is TRBV5-4, with D possibly being TRBD1 (6 bases). This CDR3 spans 13 amino acids. The ends were cut back, 4 bases at V and 3 bases at J, with 11 bases in the middle. CDR1 and CDR2 (germline): SGHNT, YYREEE (reference sequence). CDR3 amino acids: CASSDIGGYEQYF. The CDR3 region has the DNA TGTGCCAGCAGCGATATAGGGGGCTACGAGCAGTACTTC.

This chain joins TRBV9 and TRBJ1-3, with TRBD1 as a possible D gene (5 bases). CDR1 is SGDLS, CDR2 YYNGEE, per germline. CDR3 length: 15 amino acids. V lost 2 bases, J lost 0 bases, and 9 bases lay in between. CDR3 in amino acids: CASSVTGSSGNTIYF. The CDR3 DNA sequence: TGTGCCAGCAGCGTCACAGGCAGCTCTGGAAACACCATATATTTT.

This chain connects TRBV10-1 to TRBJ1-6, with D unclear. The CDR3 length is 13 residues. V was trimmed by 10 bases and J by 3 bases, leaving 10 bases between them. Looked up from germline, CDR1 is WNHNN and CDR2 is SYGVQD (reference sequence). CDR3 DNA sequence: TGCGCCACCCAACCACACTATAATTCACCCCTCCACTTT. Translating it yields CATQPHYNSPLHF.

The rearrangement joins TRBV18 to TRBJ1-2; D is perhaps TRBD1 (6 bases). This CDR3 is 17 amino acids long. CDR1 and CDR2 (germline): KGHSH, LQKENI. Deletions cut 3 bases from V and 3 bases from J, with 20 bases between. In nucleotides, the CDR3 is TGTGCCAGCTCACCGTATGTACAGGGAGTGTGGGACTATGGCTACACCTTC. Translated, it gives CASSPYVQGVWDYGYTF. The whole variable domain, remainder taken from reference TRBV18 and TRBJ1-2, is NAGVMQNPRHLVRRRGQEARLRCSPMKGHSHVYWYRQLPEEGLKFMVYLQKENIIDESGMPKERFSAEFPKEGPSILRIQQVVRGDSAAYFCASSPYVQGVWDYGYTFGSGTRLTVV.